The rows below give T cell receptor beta chains drawn from one sample of a study of blood T cell repertoires in COVID-19. Libraries were prepared by immunoSEQ multiplex PCR; TCRdb keeps only in-frame clonotypes and omits some of them. The table has 310,000 or so clones, 88% seen once. Sequenced material: peripheral blood. These receptors came from a woman in her forties or fifties with active or convalescent COVID-19. The conserved cysteine and the conserved F or W are not part of the CDR3 here. The size of a clone is reported for some rows only, either as once, few or many, or as a class for expanded clones.

J,V,size,CDR3
TRBJ2-3,TRBV4-3,.,ASSQVPVGTDTQY
TRBJ1-6,TRBV25-1,.,ASSGGTGTSPLH
TRBJ1-6,TRBV2,.,ASSEDRADNSPLH
TRBJ2-2,TRBV27,.,ASSPGSGELF
TRBJ2-1,TRBV5-6,.,ASSWGQGQYNEQF
TRBJ1-1,TRBV6-5,.,ASSYERQMNTEAF
TRBJ2-2,TRBV6-5,.,ASSYSALTGELF
TRBJ1-3,TRBV7-6,.,ASSPGGSGNTIY
TRBJ1-1,TRBV30,.,AWIVDRGIAEAF
TRBJ2-2,TRBV5-1,.,ASRRTGEYTGELF
TRBJ1-5,TRBV7-2,.,ASSSHASNQPQH
TRBJ1-2,TRBV5-1,.,ASSLAGDNYGYT
TRBJ2-1,TRBV7-2,.,ASSPLAVLAGGGEQF
TRBJ2-5,TRBV9,few,ASSVQDRGSQETQY
TRBJ1-2,TRBV19,.,ASTTYHTAEDLGGYT
TRBJ1-6,TRBV10-3,.,AISPTGVWNNSPLH
TRBJ2-7,TRBV7-9,few,ASSLGPGQTYEQY
TRBJ2-7,TRBV6-2/TRBV6-3,.,ASSIGSTTSSYEQY
TRBJ2-7,TRBV28,.,ASIQGNHEQY
TRBJ1-4,TRBV30,.,AWSVLGGKEEKLF